The 23 T cell receptor beta chains in this list originate from one sample, sequenced in a study of PD-L1 blockade in urothelial cancer. The time point was: pretreatment peripheral blood. Clones were sequenced by immunoSEQ multiplex PCR, and TCRdb holds only the in-frame ones, with some missing. The table records 100,000 to 150,000 clones, approximately 84% of them present only once. The source material was PBMCs, sampled around atezolizumab (anti-PD-L1) treatment. The receptor source for this set is a man aged 45 to 65 with urothelial cancer.

The chain carries TRBV9 and TRBJ2-7; D is unclear. Germline V gives CDR1 SGDLS, CDR2 YYNGEE. The CDR3 totals 14 residues. Trimming shortened V by 4 bases and J by 0 bases, and 11 bases separated the two germline ends. This chain's CDR3 is CASSSTTSSYEQYF. The DNA for the CDR3 is TGTGCCAGCAGCTCCACCACGAGCTCCTACGAGCAGTACTTC. Filled out from reference TRBV9 and TRBJ2-7, the complete variable domain reads DSGVTQTPKHLITATGQRVTLRCSPRSGDLSVYWYQQSLDQGLQFLIQYYNGEERAKGNILERFSAQQFPDLHSELNLSSLELGDSALYFCASSSTTSSYEQYFGPGTRLTVT.

This sequence joins TRBV11-2 and TRBJ2-2; 13 bases agree with TRBD2. V was clipped by 5 bases and J by 5 bases; unmatched bases: 11. The CDR3 totals 18 residues. Germline V gene sequence: CDR1 SGHAT, CDR2 FQNNGV. This chain's CDR3 is CASSRRLAGGNHTGELFF. The CDR3 DNA reads TGTGCCAGCAGCCGGAGACTAGCGGGAGGCAATCATACCGGGGAGCTGTTTTTT.

The gene calls are TRBV9 and TRBJ2-2, with 9 bases aligning to TRBD1. V shed 0 bases, J shed 5 bases, and the junction held 5 bases outside the gene matches. This CDR3 comprises 16 residues. Per germline, CDR1 SGDLS and CDR2 YYNGEE. CDR3 coding DNA: TGTGCCAGCAGCGTAGGGACAGGGGCGGAGACCGGGGAGCTGTTTTTT. This encodes CASSVGTGAETGELFF.

This clone was counted a single time. The chain combines TRBV28 with TRBJ1-6, with no clear D. CDR3 length equals 16 residues. In germline, CDR1 is MDHEN, CDR2 SYDVKM. Trimming cost V 6 bases and J 6 bases, with 18 bases left between them. The CDR3 DNA reads TGTGCCAGCAGCCTACATCGGGGAGTAGGTAATTCACCCCTCCACTTT. Translation: CASSLHRGVGNSPLHF.

The J gene is TRBJ2-7, the V gene TRBV10-2, with D perhaps TRBD2 (5 bases). The V and J ends lost 7 bases and 4 bases respectively, with 14 bases between them. Germline V gives CDR1 WSHSY, CDR2 SAAADI. This CDR3 has 13 residues. The CDR3 reads CASTEGYRYEQYF. In DNA form, the CDR3 reads TGCGCCAGCACCGAGGGATATCGGTACGAGCAGTACTTC.

This clone was seen only a few times. This chain links TRBV10-2 with TRBJ2-7, with D perhaps TRBD2 (5 bases). This CDR3 has 14 amino acids. Trimming left V 7 bases short and J 5 bases short, with 18 bases between. Germline V gives CDR1 WSHSY, CDR2 SAAADI. The CDR3 reads CASTPGGRRDEQYF. The DNA of the CDR3 is TGCGCCAGCACTCCCGGCGGGCGTAGGGACGAGCAGTACTTC.

The chain has TRBV27 and TRBJ2-7, with 9 bases aligning to TRBD2. In germline, CDR1 is MNHEY, CDR2 SMNVEV (reference sequence). CDR3 size: 15 residues. The V gene end was trimmed by 3 bases and the J gene end by 3 bases; junction bases not matched to a gene: 6. This chain's CDR3 is CASSFSGSPSYEQYF. CDR3 nucleotide sequence: TGTGCCAGCAGTTTTAGCGGGAGCCCCAGCTACGAGCAGTACTTC.

This clone was detected once. V is TRBV11-2 and J is TRBJ2-1; D gene ambiguous. Trimming cost V 3 bases and J 9 bases, with 6 bases left between them. This CDR3 spans 11 amino acids. Looked up from germline, CDR1 is SGHAT and CDR2 is FQNNGV. The CDR3 DNA follows: TGTGCCAGCAGCTTTCGAGCTGAGCAGTTCTTC. Translation: CASSFRAEQFF.

The V call is TRBV2, the J call TRBJ1-5; D not certain. The germline CDR1 and CDR2 sequences are SNHLY and FYNNEI. The CDR3 contains 13 residues. V was pared by 10 bases and J by 2 bases, with 12 bases between. The CDR3 loop is CAIQAGGNQPQHF. As DNA, the CDR3 is TGTGCCATCCAAGCGGGAGGCAATCAGCCCCAGCATTTT.

The rearrangement links TRBV2 to TRBJ2-1; no definite D call. Trimming stripped 2 bases from V and 4 bases from J, with 3 bases between. The length of the CDR3 is 12 residues. Germline-derived CDR1 and CDR2 are SNHLY and FYNNEI. CDR3: CASSEYYNEQFF. The CDR3 bases are TGTGCCAGCAGTGAATATTACAATGAGCAGTTCTTC.

In nucleotides, the CDR3 is TGTGCCAGCAGCCTGAGCACTAGCGTTTATCAAGAGACCCAGTACTTC. This gives the protein CASSLSTSVYQETQYF. V is TRBV5-5 and J is TRBJ2-5, with 7 bases matching TRBD2. Germline V lookup: CDR1 SGHKS, CDR2 YYEKEE (reference sequence). The CDR3 consists of 16 residues. The junction had 11 bases not matched to a gene; V was cut back by 4 bases and J by 2 bases.

The chain links TRBV7-8 to TRBJ1-4; D possibly corresponds to TRBD1 (6 bases). CDR3 length: 12 amino acids. The germline V and J ends were trimmed by 5 bases and 7 bases, with 8 bases remaining between them. Per the germline V gene, CDR1 is SGHVS and CDR2 is FQNEAQ. The CDR3 reads CASSPRGEKLFF. The CDR3 DNA is TGTGCCAGCAGCCCCAGGGGTGAAAAACTGTTTTTT.

This clone turned up a few times. This sequence joins TRBV7-9 and TRBJ2-7; D might be TRBD1 (6 bases). CDR1 is SEHNR and CDR2 is FQNEAQ in the germline V gene (reference sequence). V gave up 4 bases and J gave up 2 bases, with 15 bases separating them. This CDR3 contains 15 residues. Written as DNA, the CDR3 is TGTGCCAGCAGCTCACCGGGACATACAACCTACGAGCAGTACTTC. This translates into CASSSPGHTTYEQYF.

The gene calls are TRBV19 and TRBJ1-4; TRBD1 aligns across 7 bases. V was pared by 8 bases and J by 8 bases, with 17 bases of the junction left unmatched. The CDR3 covers 16 residues. CDR1 is LNHDA, CDR2 SQIVND, per germline (reference sequence). The CDR3 region has the DNA TGTGCCAGTCAGCAGGGGGGCGACCCCGTGGGAGAAAAACTGTTTTTT. Encoded protein: CASQQGGDPVGEKLFF.

The V call is TRBV28, the J call TRBJ2-2, with 8 bases aligning to TRBD2. This CDR3 has 15 amino acids. Germline-derived CDR1 and CDR2 are MDHEN and SYDVKM. The V and J ends lost 10 bases and 7 bases, in that order; junction bases with no gene match: 14. CDR3 residues: CATLPYGRASGELFF. The CDR3 DNA is TGTGCCACGCTCCCTTACGGGAGGGCCAGCGGGGAGCTGTTTTTT.

DNA for the CDR3: TGTGCCAGCAGTTTATTAGGCGGAGACACAGATACGCAGTATTTT. Protein sequence: CASSLLGGDTDTQYF. The V call is TRBV28, the J call TRBJ2-3; the D is unclear. The germline V gene encodes CDR1 MDHEN and CDR2 SYDVKM. V was trimmed by 1 base and J by 2 bases, leaving 10 bases between them. The CDR3 loop spans 15 amino acids. Together with reference TRBV28 and TRBJ2-3, the CDR3 gives the full variable domain: DVKVTQSSRYLVKRTGEKVFLECVQDMDHENMFWYRQDPGLGLRLIYFSYDVKMKEKGDIPEGYSVSREKKERFSLILESASTNQTSMYLCASSLLGGDTDTQYFGPGTRLTVL.

V gene TRBV5-1 combines with J gene TRBJ2-1; TRBD1 agrees at 8 bases. V was pared by 4 bases and J by 3 bases, with 6 bases of the junction left unmatched. Germline values: CDR1 SGHRS, CDR2 YFSETQ. The CDR3 has 15 residues. The CDR3 is CASSPGQGFYNEQFF. The CDR3 DNA reads as TGCGCCAGCAGCCCAGGACAGGGTTTCTACAATGAGCAGTTCTTC.

This clone was counted ten times or more. The V call is TRBV11-3, the J call TRBJ2-5, with D possibly TRBD2 on 6 matching bases. Germline loops: CDR1 SGHNT, CDR2 YENEEA. V was cut by 3 bases and J by 3 bases, with 11 bases left in between. This CDR3 comprises 14 residues. CDR3 bases: TGTGCCAGCAGCTTGGGCAGGGAGGAAGAGACCCAGTACTTC. Its protein product is CASSLGREEETQYF.

J is TRBJ2-7 and V is TRBV2; the D gene is possibly TRBD2 (6 bases). This CDR3 spans 15 amino acids. Germline loops: CDR1 SNHLY, CDR2 FYNNEI. Trimming stripped 2 bases from V and 8 bases from J, with 19 bases between. This CDR3 reads CASSEFGGNLIKQYF. In DNA form, the CDR3 reads TGTGCCAGCAGTGAATTTGGCGGGAACCTAATCAAGCAGTACTTC.

The genes are TRBV6-6 and TRBJ2-7; TRBD1 aligns across 9 bases. Trimming cost V 6 bases and J 3 bases; bases outside gene matches: 3. Germline CDR1 MNHNY, CDR2 SVGAGI (reference sequence). CDR3 size: 13 residues. The CDR3 here is CASRKGQGYEQYF. The CDR3 DNA sequence: TGTGCCAGCAGAAAGGGACAGGGCTACGAGCAGTACTTC.

This clone was seen a few times. This chain connects TRBV10-1 to TRBJ1-1; a weak D match, TRBD1 (5 bases). This CDR3 has 16 amino acids. Deletions cut 0 bases from V and 0 bases from J, with 11 bases between. The germline CDR1 and CDR2 sequences are WNHNN and SYGVQD (reference sequence). The CDR3 loop is CASSESRQRLNTEAFF. Written as DNA, the CDR3 is TGCGCCAGCAGTGAGTCTCGACAGCGATTGAACACTGAAGCTTTCTTT.

V usage is TRBV27 and J usage is TRBJ2-7; D is ambiguous. Germline lookup yields CDR1 MNHEY and CDR2 SMNVEV (reference sequence). The V and J ends lost 3 bases and 1 base respectively, with 13 bases between them. The CDR3 has 15 amino acids. Here the CDR3 DNA reads TGTGCCAGCAGTTTGTATCCGGGTGAGTCCTACGAGCAGTACTTC. This encodes CASSLYPGESYEQYF.

The chain employs TRBV6-5 and TRBJ2-7; D is perhaps TRBD1 (6 bases). Trimming left V 0 bases short and J 8 bases short, with 14 bases between. Per germline, CDR1 MNHEY and CDR2 SVGAGI. This CDR3 contains 14 residues. The CDR3 region has the DNA TGTGCCAGCAGTTACTCGAGAACAGGGAGCCAGCAGTACTTC. The encoded protein is CASSYSRTGSQQYF.